This record concerns one T cell receptor beta chain sequence. This sample was included in a study of blood T cell repertoires in COVID-19. Study context: PBMCs, B-cell-depleted T cells, or T cells provided the cDNA or gDNA that made up the material.

With V trimmed by 3 bases and J by 4 bases, 2 bases remained unmatched. The CDR3 extends over 15 amino acids. Germline V CDR1 and CDR2: LGHDT, YNNKEL (reference sequence). Per the study methods: How many nucleated cells were present was estimated from reference gene primer amplification. Sequencing used immunoSEQ multiplex PCR; TCRdb keeps in-frame clones, though not all of them. V and J calls and clone size come straight from that table; D and trimming were deduced from the DNA. The table shows some 150,000 clones, with approximately 85% occurring only once. It was during active infection that Seattle patients were enrolled and then longitudinally followed.

The chain combines TRBV3-1 (or the pseudogene TRBV3-2) with TRBJ1-5, with 11 bases that match TRBD1. The receptor comes from a man in his sixties with COVID-19, enrolled during active disease. Sequencing used peripheral blood. In DNA form, the CDR3 reads TGTGCCAGCAGCCAGGGGGACAGGGGGAATCAGCCCCAGCATTTT. Translating gives CASSQGDRGNQPQHF.